This T cell receptor (beta chain) came from a study of T-cell reconstitution after alpha-beta-depleted transplantation in children. This clonotype was detected a few times. The CDR3 extends over 15 amino acids. The V and J ends lost 5 bases and 3 bases respectively, with 13 bases between them. For TCRbeta, the library was prepared with unique molecular identifiers. Using its own MiXCR run on the PCR reads, TCRdb lists one record per CDR3 protein. The data contain roughly 590,000 distinct CDR3 sequences, around a sixth of them singletons. Material: PBMCs from the stem cell graft donor, obtained from the stem cell graft. V and J are TRBV12-3 or TRBV12-4 and TRBJ2-2, with D perhaps TRBD1 or TRBD2 (6 bases each). The TCR was taken from a human donor who donated a stem cell graft to a child with acute myeloid leukemia. CDR3 in DNA: TGTGCCAGCAGTAAAGGGGGGCGGCACACCGGGGAGCTGTTTTTT. Translation gives CASSKGGRHTGELFF.